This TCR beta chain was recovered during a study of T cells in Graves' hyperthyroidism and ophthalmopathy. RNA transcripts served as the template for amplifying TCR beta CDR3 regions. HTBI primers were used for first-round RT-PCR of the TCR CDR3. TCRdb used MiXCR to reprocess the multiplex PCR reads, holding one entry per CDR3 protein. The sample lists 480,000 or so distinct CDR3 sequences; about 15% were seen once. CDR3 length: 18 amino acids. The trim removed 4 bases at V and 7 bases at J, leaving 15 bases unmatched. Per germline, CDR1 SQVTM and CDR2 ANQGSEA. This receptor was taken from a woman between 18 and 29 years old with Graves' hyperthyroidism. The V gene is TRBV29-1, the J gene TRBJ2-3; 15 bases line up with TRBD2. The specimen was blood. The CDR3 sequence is CSVVGDRTSGRAAYTQYF. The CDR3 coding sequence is TGCAGCGTTGTTGGGGATCGGACTAGCGGGAGGGCCGCCTATACGCAGTATTTT.